The source of this T cell receptor (beta chain) is a study of a mutant IDH1 vaccine in newly diagnosed glioma (dated by TCRdb to the early 2020s). About the study as a whole: Patients received eight vaccinations in weeks 1, 3, 5, 7, 11, 15, 19 and 23, corresponding to visits V03 through V10. Of the approximately 30 treated patients, around 60% were male and 37.5% were female, and the mean age was 40.4 years. Vaccination began 4-6 weeks after radiotherapy alone, or alongside temozolomide cycles in the chemotherapy-containing groups. Longitudinal TCRB deep sequencing was done for 25 treated patients, wherever samples were available for exploratory analyses. Peripheral blood samples were drawn at six visits, namely V03 (baseline), V05, V07, V10, V12 and V13. Before enrollment, most patients had been given radiochemotherapy with temozolomide as standard therapy, while the rest had received either radiotherapy alone or temozolomide alone.

To note about this clone: Its antigen is unknown. No much larger clone exists at a distance of one base, and base qualities are not known.

The full study reports these points: PBMC samples for TCRB deep sequencing were selected based on availability. Immune responses induced by the vaccine were seen in roughly 95% of patients across multiple MHC alleles. Pseudoprogression appeared unrelated to alterations in the top peripheral T cell clonotypes detected by TCRB sequencing. It was noted by the authors that analyses of patient blood samples could not be reproduced owing to sample limitations.

The time point label corresponds to: week 5, during vaccination. Each vaccine dose was 300 ug of a 20-mer mutant IDH1 peptide in Montanide, given subcutaneously with topical imiquimod. All donors had newly diagnosed IDH1-mutant astrocytomas of WHO grade 3 or 4 that showed loss of nuclear ATRX. The samples were drawn from NOA16, a multicentre, single-arm, open-label phase I trial in Germany that tested a mutant IDH1 peptide vaccine in humans for the first time. The DNeasy Blood and Tissue Kit was used to extract genomic DNA from EDTA blood for TCRB sequencing. The germline V gene yields MGHRA for CDR1 and YSYEKL for CDR2. The CDR3 goes from the cysteine to the phenylalanine over 14 residues. Only the CDR3 DNA is retained, 42 bases long and in frame from the first base. The germline V end is reduced by 3 bases and the J end by 4 bases; junction bases left unmatched: 5. Library generation was performed with the immunoSEQ multiplex PCR assay. Following the manufacturer's protocol, the hsTCRB Kit was used to amplify rearranged TCR beta chain sequences. An Illumina MiSeq was used to sequence the TCRB libraries. Turning to the authors' computational methods: Demultiplexing, trimming and gene mapping were performed with the kit vendor's proprietary platform. The source is immuneACCESS, and TCRdb retained only in-frame sequences with V and J called. Part of the clones is not carried over; for the studies checked, unresolved V genes explain less than half of this, and the remainder is unexplained. D and trimming come from the DNA, and the V and J calls and clone size come from that table. Across this sample there are 75,000 to 85,000 clones, with roughly 91% seen only once. Together, the top ten hold roughly 0.6% of the sample.

The clonotype originates from a woman between 50 and 59 years old with glioma. Recombination linked TRBV4-1 to TRBJ2-7, and 8 junctional nucleotides match TRBD1. The starting material was PBMCs, obtained from a glioma patient whose treatment included an IDH1 peptide vaccine. The CDR3 here reads CASSQGTGPYEQYF. The sequenced DNA: TGCGCCAGCAGCCAGGGGACAGGTCCTTACGAGCAGTACTTC.